Presented here are 29 T cell receptor beta chains from one specimen sequenced in a study of T-cell memory formation after mild COVID-19. TCRdb analysed the 5' RACE reads with MiXCR anew, one entry per CDR3 protein. This table holds hundreds of thousands of distinct CDR3 sequences, about 20% found once. The sample was PBMCs or a T cell subset sorted from them (not recorded which). These receptors were taken from an adult woman who had mild COVID-19 (a few samples of this study predate the infection). Cell type and time point are not known.

This clonotype showed up many times. V usage is TRBV6-2 or TRBV6-3 and J usage is TRBJ1-5; TRBD1 matches 8 bases. Per the germline V gene, CDR1 is MNHEY and CDR2 is SVGEGT. Losses at the gene ends were 7 bases for V and 0 bases for J; bases not matched to a gene: 8. This CDR3 has 16 residues. As DNA, the CDR3 is TGTGCCAGCAACAACAACAGGGGGTCTAGCAATCAGCCCCAGCATTTT. Amino acid sequence: CASNNNRGSSNQPQHF.

This sequence joins TRBV29-1 and TRBJ2-4; D gene ambiguous. V lost 4 bases and J lost 0, with 10 bases in between. Germline CDR1 reads SQVTM; CDR2 reads ANQGSEA. The CDR3 runs to 14 residues. In nucleotides, the CDR3 is TGCAGCGTTGTTGGCGTAGGAGCCAAAAACATTCAGTACTTC. Translation gives CSVVGVGAKNIQYF.

The sample holds a few counts of this clonotype. V and J are TRBV24-1 and TRBJ2-1, with D possibly matching TRBD2 (5 bases). The germline V and J ends were trimmed by 2 bases and 8 bases, with 36 bases remaining between them. The CDR3 has 22 residues. Germline lookup yields CDR1 KGHDR and CDR2 SFDVKD. The CDR3 region has the DNA TGTGCCACCAGTGATTCGAGAGTGAAGGAGGCCGGGTTGGGGTCTCTTTGGGATGAGCAGTTCTTC. Translated, it gives CATSDSRVKEAGLGSLWDEQFF.

This clonotype has only a few counts. CDR3 sequence (DNA): TGTGCCAGCACAATGACAGTTTCGAACACCGGGGAGCTGTTTTTT. Amino acid sequence: CASTMTVSNTGELFF. The gene calls are TRBV6-2 or TRBV6-3 and TRBJ2-2, with a possible D match to TRBD1 (5 bases). Germline V lookup: CDR1 MNHEY, CDR2 SVGEGT. This CDR3 has 15 residues. Between the trimmed V and J ends, which lost 7 bases and 0 bases, there was a span of 12 bases.

The gene calls are TRBV7-6 and TRBJ2-3; 8 nucleotides match TRBD1. This CDR3 spans 14 amino acids. Germline CDR1 and CDR2: SGHVS and FNYEAQ. The V gene end was trimmed by 5 bases and the J gene end by 6 bases; junction bases not matched to a gene: 7. The CDR3 nucleotides are TGTGCCAGCAGCGTAAACTACAGGGGGGATACGCAGTATTTT. Protein product: CASSVNYRGDTQYF.

The chain recombines TRBV19 with TRBJ2-1, with D maybe TRBD2 (5 bases). The CDR3 runs 15 residues. V lost 1 base to trimming and J lost 8 bases, with 15 bases between them. CDR1 and CDR2 (germline): LNHDA, SQIVND (reference sequence). The CDR3 reads CASSIASGGRHEQFF. The CDR3 region has the DNA TGTGCCAGTAGTATAGCCAGCGGAGGCCGTCATGAGCAGTTCTTC. The full variable domain, with the rest looked up from reference TRBV19 and TRBJ2-1, is DGGITQSPKYLFRKEGQNVTLSCEQNLNHDAMYWYRQDPGQGLRLIYYSQIVNDFQKGDIAEGYSVSREKKESFPLTVTSAQKNPTAFYLCASSIASGGRHEQFFGPGTRLTVL.

This chain links TRBV7-2 with TRBJ2-7; D gene unclear. The CDR3 length is 15 residues. V dropped 5 bases and J dropped 0 bases, with 14 bases sitting between them. Looked up from germline, CDR1 is SGHTA and CDR2 is FQGNSA. CDR3 region: CASSRAAPSSYEQYF. CDR3 sequence (DNA): TGTGCCAGCAGCCGAGCCGCTCCGAGCTCCTACGAGCAGTACTTC. Looking up the rest from reference TRBV7-2 and TRBJ2-7 gives the full variable domain: GAGVSQSPSNKVTEKGKDVELRCDPISGHTALYWYRQSLGQGLEFLIYFQGNSAPDKSGLPSDRFSAERTGGSVSTLTIQRTQQEDSAVYLCASSRAAPSSYEQYFGPGTRLTVT.

This clonotype was seen a handful of times. The chain couples TRBV2 to TRBJ2-7, with unresolved D. This CDR3 spans 11 amino acids. V lost 4 bases to trimming and J lost 7 bases, with 8 bases between them. CDR1 and CDR2 from the germline V gene are SNHLY and FYNNEI. CDR3 nucleotide sequence: TGTGCCAGCAGTGCCGGTACTGAGCAGTACTTC. It translates to CASSAGTEQYF.

This clonotype has just a few counts. The rearrangement joins TRBV7-6 to TRBJ2-2, with D unclear. This CDR3 contains 16 residues. Per germline, CDR1 SGHVS and CDR2 FNYEAQ. V lost 5 bases and J lost 6, with 19 bases in between. In DNA, the CDR3 is TGTGCCAGCAGCGACGGATCCCAGGCCACCGCCGGGGAGCTGTTTTTT. Amino acids: CASSDGSQATAGELFF.

This clonotype has just a few counts. The V call is TRBV6-2 or TRBV6-3, the J call TRBJ2-5, with TRBD2 matching 8 bases. CDR3 length: 18 residues. The germline CDR1 and CDR2 sequences are MNHEY and SVGEGT. Trimming removed 0 bases from V and 0 bases from J; junction bases left unmatched: 9. CDR3 sequence (DNA): TGTGCCAGCAGTTACTCTTCAGCAGCGGGAGTTCACCAAGAGACCCAGTACTTC. Translation gives CASSYSSAAGVHQETQYF.

The V call is TRBV12-3 or TRBV12-4, the J call TRBJ2-2; D gene ambiguous. Trimming stripped 6 bases from V and 0 bases from J, with 5 bases between. This CDR3 contains 13 residues. The CDR3 DNA sequence: TGTGCCAGCAGAGAGACGAACACCGGGGAGCTGTTTTTT. Translating gives CASRETNTGELFF.

This clonotype was counted between two and nine times. The CDR3 is CASSWGGAYNEQFF. Written as DNA, the CDR3 is TGTGCCAGCAGCTGGGGGGGCGCCTACAATGAGCAGTTCTTC. The chain employs TRBV6-1 and TRBJ2-1; D is perhaps TRBD2 (7 bases). This CDR3 comprises 14 residues. The germline V gene has CDR1 MNHNS and CDR2 SASEGT. Trimming shortened V by 6 bases and J by 2 bases, and 11 bases separated the two germline ends.

This clonotype has only a few counts. The chain has TRBV11-2 and TRBJ1-2; tentatively, D is TRBD1 (6 bases). V lost 8 bases and J 7 bases, leaving 14 bases between the germline ends. The CDR3 loop spans 12 amino acids. Germline CDR1 and CDR2: SGHAT and FQNNGV. The CDR3 DNA reads as TGTGCCAGCGCTAACGACAGGCGTGGCTACACCTTC. Its translation is CASANDRRGYTF.

The chain couples TRBV12-3 or TRBV12-4 to TRBJ2-4; 7 nucleotides match TRBD2. J was trimmed by 5 bases and V by 5 bases; bases with no gene match: 3. CDR3 length equals 13 residues. DNA for the CDR3: TGTGCCAGCAGTCGGGACTACCAAAACATTCAGTACTTC. It is translated as CASSRDYQNIQYF.

J is TRBJ2-1 and V is TRBV7-2; 8 nucleotides agree with TRBD2. CDR3 length: 18 amino acids. Trimming at V came to 5 bases and at J to 8 bases, leaving 20 bases not matched to a gene. Germline loops: CDR1 SGHTA, CDR2 FQGNSA. The CDR3 DNA sequence: TGTGCCAGCAGCCTGGCGGGTAGGTGGCTAGCGGGTGAGGATGAGCAGTTCTTC. Encoded protein: CASSLAGRWLAGEDEQFF.

This clonotype was counted a few times. The genes are TRBV7-8 and TRBJ1-5; 7 positions match TRBD1. CDR1 is SGHVS and CDR2 is FQNEAQ in the germline V gene. This CDR3 has 14 amino acids. V lost 3 bases and J lost 7; bases outside the gene matches: 6. In DNA, the CDR3 is TGTGCCAGCAGCTTTTCAGGGGGAAAACAGCCCCAGCATTTT. Its translation: CASSFSGGKQPQHF.

The chain uses TRBV20-1 and TRBJ1-5; D ambiguous. V lost 0 bases to trimming and J lost 6 bases, with 12 bases between them. This CDR3 region has 14 residues. Germline V CDR1 and CDR2: DFQATT, SNEGSKA (reference sequence). The CDR3 nucleotides are TGCAGTGCTAGAGATCTTAGGGCAAGTCAGCCCCAGCATTTT. Amino acid sequence: CSARDLRASQPQHF.

This clonotype was seen many times. The chain joins TRBV4-2 to TRBJ2-3; 9 bases are shared with TRBD2. Germline CDR1 and CDR2: LGHNA and YNFKEQ. The ends lost 1 base at V and 0 bases at J; junction bases unmatched: 2. This CDR3 contains 16 residues. In DNA form, the CDR3 reads TGTGCCAGCAGCCAAGCTAGCGGGGTTAGCACAGATACGCAGTATTTT. Amino acids: CASSQASGVSTDTQYF.

CDR3 DNA: TGTGCCAGCAGCTCCTCGGGCAGGGGTATAGATGGCTACACCTTC. Amino acid sequence: CASSSSGRGIDGYTF. The chain couples TRBV7-9 to TRBJ1-2; D may be TRBD1 (6 bases). V shed 4 bases and J shed 6 bases, with 18 bases lying between them. Looked up from germline, CDR1 is SEHNR and CDR2 is FQNEAQ (reference sequence). This CDR3 spans 15 amino acids. Complete variable domain (other parts from reference TRBV7-9 and TRBJ1-2): DTGVSQNPRHKITKRGQNVTFRCDPISEHNRLYWYRQTLGQGPEFLTYFQNEAQLEKSRLLSDRFSAERPKGSFSTLEIQRTEQGDSAMYLCASSSSGRGIDGYTFGSGTRLTVV.

A few counts support this clonotype. The V and J genes are TRBV18 and TRBJ2-5; D gene unclear. Germline V lookup: CDR1 KGHSH, CDR2 LQKENI. V lost 2 bases, J lost 4 bases, and 8 bases lay in between. The CDR3 is made up of 13 amino acids. CDR3 region: CASSPYSGETQYF. In DNA form, the CDR3 reads TGTGCCAGCTCACCATACTCGGGAGAGACCCAGTACTTC.

In this sample, this clonotype turned up many times. The V gene is TRBV12-3 or TRBV12-4, the J gene TRBJ2-2, with TRBD1 identical over 8 bases. V shed 5 bases, J shed 6 bases, and the junction held 11 bases outside the gene matches. The CDR3 length is 16 residues. This CDR3 is CASSDRQGKGPGELFF. The CDR3 DNA follows: TGTGCCAGCAGTGACCGACAGGGGAAAGGACCCGGGGAGCTGTTTTTT.

This rearrangement joins TRBV7-2 to TRBJ2-7; D tentatively reads TRBD1 or TRBD2 (6 bases each). V lost 8 bases to trimming and J lost 7 bases, with 12 bases between them. Germline CDR1 SGHTA, CDR2 FQGNSA. CDR3 length: 11 amino acids. Written as DNA, the CDR3 is TGTGCCAGCGGGGGGCGCGAAGAGCAGTACTTC. Translated, it gives CASGGREEQYF.

A few counts support this clonotype. The V gene is TRBV20-1, the J gene TRBJ1-5; 7 bases match TRBD1. The CDR3 is 13 residues long. In germline, CDR1 is DFQATT, CDR2 SNEGSKA (reference sequence). J was trimmed by 8 bases and V by 5 bases; bases with no gene match: 9. CDR3 in amino acids: CSAPTGEYEPQHF. The CDR3 DNA reads TGCAGTGCTCCCACAGGGGAGTACGAGCCCCAGCATTTT.

This clonotype showed up many times. This chain uses TRBV12-3 or TRBV12-4 with TRBJ2-2; weak D call: TRBD2 (5 bases). The CDR3 loop spans 16 amino acids. V dropped 5 bases and J dropped 2 bases, with 15 bases sitting between them. CDR3 region: CASSQWAGTNTGELFF. The CDR3 DNA is TGTGCCAGCAGTCAGTGGGCGGGTACTAACACCGGGGAGCTGTTTTTT.

This clonotype was seen at least ten times. The CDR3 loop is CASSQGRSTDTQYF. DNA for the CDR3: TGCGCCAGCAGCCAGGGCAGGAGCACAGATACGCAGTATTTT. The J gene is TRBJ2-3, the V gene TRBV5-1; a weak D match, TRBD1 (5 bases). This CDR3 spans 14 amino acids. From germline, CDR1 is SGHRS and CDR2 YFSETQ. Trimming took 4 bases from V and 0 from J, leaving 9 bases between them.

This clonotype has at least ten counts. This chain joins TRBV7-2 and TRBJ2-3; no clear D. Germline loops: CDR1 SGHTA, CDR2 FQGNSA. CDR3 size: 14 residues. The germline V and J ends were trimmed by 3 bases and 2 bases, with 9 bases remaining between them. The chain's CDR3 is CASSFGRITDTQYF. The CDR3 DNA follows: TGTGCCAGCAGCTTTGGACGGATCACAGATACGCAGTATTTT.

This clonotype came up a few times. J is TRBJ1-5 and V is TRBV7-9; D perhaps matches TRBD1 (5 bases). Trimming pared 1 base from V and 3 bases from J, leaving 10 bases between. This CDR3 comprises 15 residues. Germline CDR1 reads SEHNR; CDR2 reads FQNEAQ (reference sequence). CDR3 region: CASSLGGRDNQPQHF. The CDR3 coding sequence is TGTGCCAGCAGCTTAGGGGGCCGTGACAATCAGCCCCAGCATTTT.

This clonotype occurred a few times. The limits of the CDR3 on the DNA are not certain, so only TCRdb's listed CDR3 is given. This chain links TRBV21-1 with TRBJ2-1; the tabulated D call, TRBD2, remains unverified against the DNA. TRBV21-1 is classified as a pseudogene. The CDR3 contains 20 residues when both ends are counted. The CDR3 here is CATPFALGTSGRGGRNEQFF.

The rearrangement joins TRBV18 to TRBJ2-1; D may match TRBD1 or TRBD2 (6 bases each). This CDR3 contains 17 residues. CDR1 is KGHSH and CDR2 is LQKENI in the germline V gene. Trimming stripped 6 bases from V and 5 bases from J, with 23 bases between. The CDR3 region is CASSLSGGWGLHNEQFF. CDR3 nucleotides: TGTGCCAGCTCCCTCTCCGGGGGCTGGGGTCTACACAATGAGCAGTTCTTC.